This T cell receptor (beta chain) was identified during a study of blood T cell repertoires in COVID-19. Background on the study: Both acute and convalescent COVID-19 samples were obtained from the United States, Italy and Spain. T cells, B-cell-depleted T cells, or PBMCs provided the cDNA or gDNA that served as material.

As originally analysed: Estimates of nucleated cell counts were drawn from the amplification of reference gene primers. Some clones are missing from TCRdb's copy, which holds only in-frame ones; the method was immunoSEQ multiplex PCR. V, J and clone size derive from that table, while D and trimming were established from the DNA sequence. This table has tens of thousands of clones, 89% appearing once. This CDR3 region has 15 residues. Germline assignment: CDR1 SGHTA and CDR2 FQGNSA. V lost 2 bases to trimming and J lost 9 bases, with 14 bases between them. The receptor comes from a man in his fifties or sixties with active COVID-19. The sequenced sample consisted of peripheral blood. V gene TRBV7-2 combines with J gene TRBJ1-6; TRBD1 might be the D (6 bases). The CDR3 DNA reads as TGTGCCAGCAGCTTAAGCCCTCTCAGGGGTTCACCCCTCCACTTT. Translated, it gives CASSLSPLRGSPLHF.